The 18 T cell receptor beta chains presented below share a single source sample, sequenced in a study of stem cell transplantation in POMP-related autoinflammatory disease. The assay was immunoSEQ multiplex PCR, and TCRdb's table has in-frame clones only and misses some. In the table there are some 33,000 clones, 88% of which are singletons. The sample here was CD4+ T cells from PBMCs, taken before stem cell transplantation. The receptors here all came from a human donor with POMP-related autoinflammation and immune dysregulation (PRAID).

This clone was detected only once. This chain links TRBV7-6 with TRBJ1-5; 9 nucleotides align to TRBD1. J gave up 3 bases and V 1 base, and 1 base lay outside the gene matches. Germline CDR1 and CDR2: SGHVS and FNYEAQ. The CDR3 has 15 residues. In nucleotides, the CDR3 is TGTGCCAGCAGCTTAGGGACAGGGGTCAATCAGCCCCAGCATTTT. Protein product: CASSLGTGVNQPQHF.

CDR3 protein: CASSTWAPRGTDTQYF. In DNA, the CDR3 is TGTGCCAGCAGCACTTGGGCTCCGAGAGGGACAGATACGCAGTATTTT. This chain uses TRBV7-9 with TRBJ2-3, with D tentatively TRBD2 (5 bases). The V gene lost 5 bases and the J gene lost 3 bases, with 18 bases spanning the gap. Germline lookup yields CDR1 SEHNR and CDR2 FQNEAQ (reference sequence). The CDR3 has 16 amino acids.

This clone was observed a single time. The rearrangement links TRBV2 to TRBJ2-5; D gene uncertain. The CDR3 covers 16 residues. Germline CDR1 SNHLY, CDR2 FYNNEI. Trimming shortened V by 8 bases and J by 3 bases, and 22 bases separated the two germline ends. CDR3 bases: TGTGCCAGCTTGAGGCCGGAAGGCGTTTGGGAAGAGACCCAGTACTTC. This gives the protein CASLRPEGVWEETQYF.

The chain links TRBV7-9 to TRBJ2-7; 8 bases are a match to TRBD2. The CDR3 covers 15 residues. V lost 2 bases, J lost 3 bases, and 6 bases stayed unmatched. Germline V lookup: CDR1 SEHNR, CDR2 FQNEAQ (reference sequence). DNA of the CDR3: TGTGCCAGCAGCTTAAGCAGGACTAGCATCTACGAGCAGTACTTC. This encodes CASSLSRTSIYEQYF.

CDR3: CASSMGAGPQETQYF. CDR3 DNA: TGTGCCAGTAGTATGGGGGCAGGGCCCCAAGAGACCCAGTACTTC. V and J are TRBV19 and TRBJ2-5, with D maybe TRBD1 (6 bases). CDR3 length: 15 residues. CDR1 and CDR2 (germline): LNHDA, SQIVND (reference sequence). With 3 bases removed from V and 1 base from J, the gap between germline ends came to 12 bases.

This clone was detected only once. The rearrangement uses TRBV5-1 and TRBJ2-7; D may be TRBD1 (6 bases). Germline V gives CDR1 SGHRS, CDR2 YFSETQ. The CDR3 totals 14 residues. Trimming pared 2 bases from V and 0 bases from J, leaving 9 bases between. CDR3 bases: TGCGCCAGCAGCTTCGAACAGGGCTCCTACGAGCAGTACTTC. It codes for CASSFEQGSYEQYF.

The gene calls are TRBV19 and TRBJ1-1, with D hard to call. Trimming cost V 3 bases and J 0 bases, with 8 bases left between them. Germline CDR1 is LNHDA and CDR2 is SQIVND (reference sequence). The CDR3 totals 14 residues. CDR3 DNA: TGTGCCAGTAGTATCAGCGCCTTGAACACTGAAGCTTTCTTT. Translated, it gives CASSISALNTEAFF. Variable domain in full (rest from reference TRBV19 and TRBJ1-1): DGGITQSPKYLFRKEGQNVTLSCEQNLNHDAMYWYRQDPGQGLRLIYYSQIVNDFQKGDIAEGYSVSREKKESFPLTVTSAQKNPTAFYLCASSISALNTEAFFGQGTRLTVV.

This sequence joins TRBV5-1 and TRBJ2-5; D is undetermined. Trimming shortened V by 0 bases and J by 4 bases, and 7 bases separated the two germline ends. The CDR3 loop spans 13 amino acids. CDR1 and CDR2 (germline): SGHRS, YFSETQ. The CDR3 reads CASSLALGETQYF. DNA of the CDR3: TGCGCCAGCAGCTTGGCGCTCGGAGAGACCCAGTACTTC.

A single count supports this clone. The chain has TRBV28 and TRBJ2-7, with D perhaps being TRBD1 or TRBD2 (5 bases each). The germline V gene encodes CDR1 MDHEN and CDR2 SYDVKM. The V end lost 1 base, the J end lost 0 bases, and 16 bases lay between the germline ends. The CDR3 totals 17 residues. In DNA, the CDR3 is TGTGCCAGCAGTTTATTCGGGGCACCCTTGAGCTCCTACGAGCAGTACTTC. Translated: CASSLFGAPLSSYEQYF.

CDR3 bases: TGTGCCAGCAGCTTGGGGCAGGGATCTAACTATGGCTACACCTTC. It translates to CASSLGQGSNYGYTF. The V gene is TRBV5-5, the J gene TRBJ1-2; D may be TRBD1 (5 bases). Trimming removed 0 bases at V and 0 bases at J, with 9 bases between. The CDR3 runs to 15 residues. CDR1 and CDR2 (germline): SGHKS, YYEKEE (reference sequence).

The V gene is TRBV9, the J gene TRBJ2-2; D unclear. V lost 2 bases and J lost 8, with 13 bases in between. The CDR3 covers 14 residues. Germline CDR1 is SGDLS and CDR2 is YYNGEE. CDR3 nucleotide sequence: TGTGCCAGCAGCGTGTCGGGCCTTAGGGGGGAGCTGTTTTTT. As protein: CASSVSGLRGELFF.

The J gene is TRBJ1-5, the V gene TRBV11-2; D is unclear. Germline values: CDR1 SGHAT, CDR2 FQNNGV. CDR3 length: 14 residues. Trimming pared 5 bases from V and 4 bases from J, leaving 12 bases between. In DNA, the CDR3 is TGTGCCAGCAGCCTGCAGTCCGTAAATCAGCCCCAGCATTTT. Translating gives CASSLQSVNQPQHF.

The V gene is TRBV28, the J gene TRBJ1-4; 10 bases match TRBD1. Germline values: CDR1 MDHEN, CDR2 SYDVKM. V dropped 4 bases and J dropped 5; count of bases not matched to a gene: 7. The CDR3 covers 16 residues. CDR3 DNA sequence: TGTGCCAGCAGTTCGAGGACAGGGGGGGAGAATGAAAAACTGTTTTTT. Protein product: CASSSRTGGENEKLFF.

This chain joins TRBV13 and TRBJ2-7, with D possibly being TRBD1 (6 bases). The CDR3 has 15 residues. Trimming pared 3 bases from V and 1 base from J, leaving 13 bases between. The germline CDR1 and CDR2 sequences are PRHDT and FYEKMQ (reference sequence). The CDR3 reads CASSLRGQLSYEQYF. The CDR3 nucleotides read TGTGCCAGCAGCTTGCGCGGACAGCTTTCCTACGAGCAGTACTTC. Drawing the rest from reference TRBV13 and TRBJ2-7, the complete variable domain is AAGVIQSPRHLIKEKRETATLKCYPIPRHDTVYWYQQGPGQDPQFLISFYEKMQSDKGSIPDRFSAQQFSDYHSELNMSSLELGDSALYFCASSLRGQLSYEQYFGPGTRLTVT.

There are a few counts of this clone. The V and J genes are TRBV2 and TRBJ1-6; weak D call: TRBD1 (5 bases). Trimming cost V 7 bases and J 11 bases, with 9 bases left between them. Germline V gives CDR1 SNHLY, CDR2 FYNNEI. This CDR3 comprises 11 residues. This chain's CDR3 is CASNKGTPLHF. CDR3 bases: TGTGCCAGCAACAAGGGGACACCCCTCCACTTT.

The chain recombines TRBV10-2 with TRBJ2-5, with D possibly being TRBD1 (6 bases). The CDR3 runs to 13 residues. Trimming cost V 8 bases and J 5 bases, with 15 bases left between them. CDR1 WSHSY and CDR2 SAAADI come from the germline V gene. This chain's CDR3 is CASAAQRGETQYF. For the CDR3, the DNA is TGCGCCAGCGCCGCCCAGAGGGGGGAGACCCAGTACTTC.

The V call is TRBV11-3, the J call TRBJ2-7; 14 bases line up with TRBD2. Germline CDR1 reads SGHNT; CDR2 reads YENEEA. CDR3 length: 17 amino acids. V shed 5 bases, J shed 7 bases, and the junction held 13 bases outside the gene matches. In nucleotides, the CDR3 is TGTGCCAGCAGCGAGACTAGCGGGAGGGCGAAAGGGAGGGAGCAGTACTTC. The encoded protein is CASSETSGRAKGREQYF.

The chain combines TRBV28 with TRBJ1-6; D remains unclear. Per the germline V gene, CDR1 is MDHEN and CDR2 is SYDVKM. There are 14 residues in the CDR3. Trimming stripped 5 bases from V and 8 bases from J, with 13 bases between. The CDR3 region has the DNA TGTGCCAGCAGTCTCTGGATCTCCTATTCACCCCTCCACTTT. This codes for CASSLWISYSPLHF.